The clone carrying this T cell receptor (beta chain) was detected ten times or more. Its antigen is currently unknown. With two-round multiplex PCR, TCR beta CDR3 sequences were amplified from genomic DNA. Used in first-round PCR were primers specific to each TRBV and TRBJ gene. Universal primers featured in the second PCR round. TCRdb re-called the multiplex PCR reads through MiXCR, storing one row per CDR3 protein. Among around 59,000 distinct CDR3 sequences listed, more than 20% were seen once. This record comes from a study of prognosis after radiotherapy for stage I lung cancer. Study summary: Stage I non-small cell lung cancer patients, who were enrolled in Nanjing, China, joined the cohort between early 2018 and early 2019. Notes on the study in general: The authors reported that TRBV and TRBJ gene usage differed between patients with and without metastases.

Trimming at V came to 4 bases and at J to 10 bases, leaving 8 bases not matched to a gene. Germline V gene data show CDR1 as SGHRS and CDR2 as YFSETQ. The CDR3 loop spans 14 amino acids. Peripheral blood was collected in volumes of 5.5 to 7.5 milliliters at each of two time points. This receptor was identified in a donor aged 50 or older with non-small cell lung cancer. V gene TRBV5-1 combines with J gene TRBJ2-2; 9 positions match TRBD1. The specimen comprised PBMCs, sampled before or after stereotactic body radiation therapy (not recorded which). CDR3 sequence reads: CASSVGTGSVELFF. Written as DNA, the CDR3 is TGCGCCAGCAGCGTTGGGACAGGGAGTGTGGAGCTGTTTTTT.